Shown below are 32 T cell receptor beta chains from a single sample sequenced in a study of T cell changes during pregnancy in multiple sclerosis (dated by TCRdb to the late 2010s). Receptor libraries were prepared by the immunoSEQ multiplex PCR assay. The table comes from immuneACCESS by way of TCRdb, which keeps in-frame sequences with V and J called. Part of the clones is missing from these tables; in studies checked, under half for an unresolved V gene and the rest for unknown reasons. The sample table shows tens of thousands of clones, and approximately 90% are seen once. Over 0.4% of the sample rests with the top ten. The source was CD4+ T cells from peripheral blood mononuclear cells, collected in the third trimester of pregnancy. These receptors all stem from a female donor in good health, enrolled as a control in a pregnancy study.

V is TRBV7-2 and J is TRBJ2-1; D might be TRBD1 (6 bases). With 0 bases removed from V and 9 bases from J, the gap between germline ends came to 12 bases. The length of the CDR3 is 14 residues. Germline V lookup: CDR1 SGHTA, CDR2 FQGNSA. Written as DNA, the CDR3 is TGTGCCAGCAGCTTAGCGGGGGCGGTCGGTGAGCAGTTCTTC. This codes for CASSLAGAVGEQFF.

The V gene is TRBV18, the J gene TRBJ2-7; 7 positions match TRBD1. Germline V gene lookup returns CDR1 KGHSH and CDR2 LQKENI. This CDR3 comprises 14 residues. The V segment lost 3 bases and the J segment 5 bases; nucleotides outside the gene matches: 7. CDR3 in amino acids: CASSPYQGVDEQYF. In DNA form, the CDR3 reads TGTGCCAGCTCACCTTACCAGGGGGTAGACGAGCAGTACTTC.

The rearrangement joins TRBV10-1 to TRBJ1-1; 10 nucleotides line up with TRBD1. Germline V gene sequence: CDR1 WNHNN, CDR2 SYGVQD (reference sequence). Unmatched junction bases numbered 5, after V lost 6 bases and J lost 1 base. This CDR3 region has 15 residues. DNA for the CDR3: TGCGCCAGCAGATCCGGGACAGGGGCGAACACTGAAGCTTTCTTT. Translation: CASRSGTGANTEAFF.

The chain has TRBV28 and TRBJ1-5; possibly TRBD1 for D (6 bases). The length of the CDR3 is 14 residues. Germline V gene lookup returns CDR1 MDHEN and CDR2 SYDVKM. Trimming cost V 5 bases and J 7 bases, with 15 bases left between them. The CDR3 coding sequence is TGTGCCAGCAGTCAGACAGGATCGGGGCAGCCCCAGCATTTT. This sequence encodes CASSQTGSGQPQHF.

The chain is built from TRBV11-3 and TRBJ2-1; D unclear. V gave up 0 bases and J gave up 7 bases, with 7 bases separating them. Looked up from germline, CDR1 is SGHNT and CDR2 is YENEEA. This CDR3 region has 13 residues. In DNA form, the CDR3 reads TGTGCCAGCAGCTTAGATTTCAATAATGAGCAGTTCTTC. Encoded protein: CASSLDFNNEQFF.

V and J are TRBV27 and TRBJ2-7; 9 nucleotides agree with TRBD1. The length of the CDR3 is 15 residues. Trimming at V came to 6 bases and at J to 6 bases, leaving 12 bases not matched to a gene. CDR1 and CDR2 from the germline V gene are MNHEY and SMNVEV (reference sequence). The CDR3 region is CASRSLTQGALEQYF. As DNA, the CDR3 is TGTGCCAGCAGAAGTTTGACACAGGGGGCCCTCGAGCAGTACTTC.

CDR3 nucleotide sequence: TGTGCCAGCAGGGAAACGGCTAGCGGGAGGGTTGAGCAGTTCTTC. Protein product: CASRETASGRVEQFF. V is TRBV6-6 and J is TRBJ2-1, with TRBD2 identical over 12 bases. Trimming took 6 bases from V and 9 from J; bases not matched to a gene: 9. Germline V lookup: CDR1 MNHNY, CDR2 SVGAGI (reference sequence). CDR3 length: 15 residues.

This chain joins TRBV19 and TRBJ2-7, with D hard to call. The CDR3 consists of 11 residues. V lost 6 bases to trimming and J lost 5 bases, with 8 bases between them. Germline CDR1 is LNHDA and CDR2 is SQIVND (reference sequence). CDR3 loop: CASSAFNEQYF. For the CDR3, the DNA is TGTGCCAGTAGCGCGTTCAACGAGCAGTACTTC.

The chain links TRBV28 to TRBJ2-1; D perhaps matches TRBD2 (5 bases). The CDR3 sequence is 13 residues long. Germline V CDR1 and CDR2: MDHEN, SYDVKM. The germline V and J ends were trimmed by 8 bases and 9 bases, with 17 bases remaining between them. The CDR3 is CASELRAPREQFF. CDR3 DNA: TGTGCCAGCGAACTGAGGGCCCCACGTGAGCAGTTCTTC.

V and J are TRBV29-1 and TRBJ1-4; unclear D gene. V was cut by 0 bases and J by 8 bases, with 10 bases left in between. This CDR3 spans 13 amino acids. Germline values: CDR1 SQVTM, CDR2 ANQGSEA. The CDR3 sequence is CSVEDGSGEKLFF. Here the CDR3 DNA reads TGCAGCGTTGAAGACGGGTCCGGCGAAAAACTGTTTTTT.

The chain carries TRBV12-5 and TRBJ1-1; 7 nucleotides align to TRBD1. Germline trimming cut 1 base from V and 0 bases from J; bases unmatched to any gene: 5. The CDR3 runs 16 residues. From germline, CDR1 is LGHNT and CDR2 FRNRAP. As DNA, the CDR3 is TGTGCTAGTGGTTTGGGAACACAGGGGCTGAACACTGAAGCTTTCTTT. It specifies CASGLGTQGLNTEAFF.

The rearrangement joins TRBV12-5 to TRBJ2-6; TRBD1 agrees at 7 bases. The CDR3 is 15 amino acids. CDR1 is LGHNT, CDR2 FRNRAP, per germline. With V trimmed by 6 bases and J by 4 bases, 6 bases remained unmatched. The DNA for the CDR3 is TGTGCTAGTGGCCGAGGGGGCGCCGGGGCCAACGTCCTGACTTTC. Translating gives CASGRGGAGANVLTF.

The V gene is TRBV18, the J gene TRBJ1-5; possibly TRBD1 for D (6 bases). The CDR3 covers 13 residues. Trimming left V 6 bases short and J 12 bases short, with 18 bases between. Germline values: CDR1 KGHSH, CDR2 LQKENI. CDR3 sequence: CASSAGGQTLQHF. In DNA form, the CDR3 reads TGTGCCAGCTCGGCTGGCGGACAGACTCTCCAGCATTTT.

This clone occurred a few times. The chain joins TRBV4-1 to TRBJ2-3; 7 bases are shared with TRBD2. The germline V gene encodes CDR1 MGHRA and CDR2 YSYEKL. The J segment lost 0 bases and the V segment lost 4 bases, leaving 4 bases of the junction unmatched. CDR3 length: 15 residues. This CDR3 is CASSPGTISTDTQYF. DNA of the CDR3: TGCGCCAGCAGCCCCGGGACTATCAGCACAGATACGCAGTATTTT.

CDR3 coding DNA: TGTGCCAGCAGCGCTTCAGGGGAATATAGCCAGCCCCAGCATTTT. It codes for CASSASGEYSQPQHF. The rearrangement uses TRBV9 and TRBJ1-5; TRBD1 is a possible D gene (6 bases). Looked up from germline, CDR1 is SGDLS and CDR2 is YYNGEE. The V end was cut by 3 bases, the J end by 7 bases, with 17 bases between. The CDR3 is 15 amino acids.

This clone was seen once. The chain has TRBV11-2 and TRBJ2-3, with a weak D call TRBD2 (5 bases). The ends were cut back, 1 base at V and 0 bases at J, with 8 bases in the middle. The CDR3 runs 15 residues. Germline V gene data show CDR1 as SGHAT and CDR2 as FQNNGV. The CDR3 is CASSLAAASTDTQYF. In nucleotides, the CDR3 is TGTGCCAGCAGCTTAGCAGCGGCTAGCACAGATACGCAGTATTTT. The full variable domain, with the rest looked up from reference TRBV11-2 and TRBJ2-3, is EAGVAQSPRYKIIEKRQSVAFWCNPISGHATLYWYQQILGQGPKLLIQFQNNGVVDDSQLPKDRFSAERLKGVDSTLKIQPAKLEDSAVYLCASSLAAASTDTQYFGPGTRLTVL.

This chain uses TRBV25-1 with TRBJ2-5, with 10 bases matching TRBD2. The CDR3 has 13 amino acids. Germline lookup yields CDR1 MGHDK and CDR2 SYGVNS. Germline trimming cut 6 bases from V and 5 bases from J; bases unmatched to any gene: 3. Written as DNA, the CDR3 is TGTGCCAGCAGACTAGCGGGGAGTGAGACCCAGTACTTC. Protein product: CASRLAGSETQYF.

This clone was seen a handful of times. The V call is TRBV19, the J call TRBJ2-1, with TRBD2 matching over 9 bases. CDR1 and CDR2 from the germline V gene are LNHDA and SQIVND (reference sequence). J gave up 10 bases and V 8 bases, and 9 bases lay outside the gene matches. The CDR3 contains 13 residues. CDR3 region: CASGLAGAGEQFF. CDR3 sequence (DNA): TGTGCCAGTGGATTAGCGGGAGCGGGAGAGCAGTTCTTC.

The chain uses TRBV7-3 and TRBJ2-1; D is ambiguous. CDR3 length: 15 amino acids. V dropped 5 bases and J dropped 2 bases, with 13 bases sitting between them. Germline CDR1 SGHTA, CDR2 FQGTGA. The CDR3 loop reads CASSPRGGAYNEQFF. The CDR3 DNA sequence: TGTGCCAGCAGCCCCCGTGGCGGAGCCTACAATGAGCAGTTCTTC. Using reference TRBV7-3 and TRBJ2-1 for the parts outside the CDR3, the full variable domain is GAGVSQTPSNKVTEKGKYVELRCDPISGHTALYWYRQSLGQGPEFLIYFQGTGAADDSGLPNDRFFAVRPEGSVSTLKIQRTERGDSAVYLCASSPRGGAYNEQFFGPGTRLTVL.

The gene calls are TRBV11-2 and TRBJ2-1; D may be TRBD2 (6 bases). The V end was cut by 7 bases, the J end by 8 bases, with 15 bases between. This CDR3 has 13 amino acids. Per the germline V gene, CDR1 is SGHAT and CDR2 is FQNNGV. In DNA form, the CDR3 reads TGTGCCAGCACCGACCTAGCGACACATGAGCAGTTCTTC. It specifies CASTDLATHEQFF.

The genes are TRBV7-9 and TRBJ2-7; TRBD2 aligns across 11 bases. Germline CDR1 SEHNR, CDR2 FQNEAQ (reference sequence). The CDR3 spans 19 residues. After removal of 7 bases from V and 2 bases from J, the junction contained 19 bases not matched to a gene. CDR3 sequence (DNA): TGTGCCAGCAACTCCGACCCAGGGCTGACTAGCGGGATAGCCTACGAGCAGTACTTC. This translates into CASNSDPGLTSGIAYEQYF. Full variable domain (rest looked up from reference TRBV7-9 and TRBJ2-7): DTGVSQNPRHKITKRGQNVTFRCDPISEHNRLYWYRQTLGQGPEFLTYFQNEAQLEKSRLLSDRFSAERPKGSFSTLEIQRTEQGDSAMYLCASNSDPGLTSGIAYEQYFGPGTRLTVT.

The chain links TRBV5-1 to TRBJ2-3; unclear D gene. The CDR3 sequence is 14 residues long. Trimming pared 0 bases from V and 2 bases from J, leaving 7 bases between. In germline, CDR1 is SGHRS, CDR2 YFSETQ. DNA for the CDR3: TGCGCCAGCAGCTTGGCTCAGGTCACAGATACGCAGTATTTT. Protein sequence: CASSLAQVTDTQYF.

The chain couples TRBV5-1 to TRBJ2-1, with 13 positions matching TRBD2. Germline loops: CDR1 SGHRS, CDR2 YFSETQ. This CDR3 is built from 12 residues. Trimming cost V 7 bases and J 9 bases; bases outside gene matches: 1. CDR3 amino acids: CASGLAGAEQFF. In DNA, the CDR3 is TGCGCCAGCGGACTAGCGGGAGCTGAGCAGTTCTTC.

This chain uses TRBV6-5 with TRBJ2-1; D is possibly TRBD1 (5 bases). The length of the CDR3 is 13 residues. From germline, CDR1 is MNHEY and CDR2 SVGAGI. V was pared by 2 bases and J by 8 bases, with 10 bases between. CDR3 sequence reads: CASSYRPGHEQFF. CDR3 in DNA: TGTGCCAGCAGTTACCGTCCAGGGCATGAGCAGTTCTTC.

This clone appeared a few times. This rearrangement joins TRBV25-1 to TRBJ2-2; D is possibly TRBD1 (6 bases). Per germline, CDR1 MGHDK and CDR2 SYGVNS. V was clipped by 3 bases and J by 1 base, with 6 bases between them. This CDR3 comprises 14 residues. The CDR3 coding sequence is TGTGCCAGCAGTGACAGGGGGAACACCGGGGAGCTGTTTTTT. This codes for CASSDRGNTGELFF.

This clone was recorded only once. This rearrangement joins TRBV28 to TRBJ2-5; tentatively, D is TRBD2 (5 bases). Trimming stripped 2 bases from V and 6 bases from J, with 10 bases between. The CDR3 has 13 residues. Germline CDR1 MDHEN, CDR2 SYDVKM. The CDR3 loop is CASSLEGAKTQYF. The DNA of the CDR3 is TGTGCCAGCAGTTTAGAGGGAGCTAAGACCCAGTACTTC.

The chain combines TRBV2 with TRBJ2-1; D possibly corresponds to TRBD2 (5 bases). There are 14 residues in the CDR3. V lost 7 bases to trimming and J lost 0 bases, with 10 bases between them. Germline values: CDR1 SNHLY, CDR2 FYNNEI. The CDR3 here is CASTSAGSYNEQFF. CDR3 in DNA: TGTGCCAGCACATCCGCGGGCTCCTACAATGAGCAGTTCTTC.

The V gene is TRBV27, the J gene TRBJ2-7; the D gene is possibly TRBD2 (6 bases). V shed 6 bases and J shed 2 bases, with 14 bases lying between them. From germline, CDR1 is MNHEY and CDR2 SMNVEV (reference sequence). CDR3 length equals 14 residues. CDR3 loop: CASRRLDSTYEQYF. DNA of the CDR3: TGTGCCAGCAGGCGACTAGACTCCACCTACGAGCAGTACTTC.

This chain connects TRBV9 to TRBJ1-1, with D perhaps matching TRBD1 (6 bases). V was trimmed by 2 bases and J by 0 bases, leaving 11 bases between them. Germline loops: CDR1 SGDLS, CDR2 YYNGEE. CDR3 length: 15 residues. CDR3 sequence reads: CASSVGQNLNTEAFF. The CDR3 nucleotides read TGTGCCAGCAGCGTTGGACAGAACTTGAACACTGAAGCTTTCTTT. The entire variable domain, with the rest obtained from reference TRBV9 and TRBJ1-1, is as follows: DSGVTQTPKHLITATGQRVTLRCSPRSGDLSVYWYQQSLDQGLQFLIQYYNGEERAKGNILERFSAQQFPDLHSELNLSSLELGDSALYFCASSVGQNLNTEAFFGQGTRLTVV.

This chain uses TRBV7-2 with TRBJ2-5, with D tentatively TRBD2 (6 bases). Trimming pared 3 bases from V and 9 bases from J, leaving 20 bases between. This CDR3 has 15 amino acids. Germline loops: CDR1 SGHTA, CDR2 FQGNSA. CDR3 sequence reads: CASSLVGGTQAAQYF. The CDR3 DNA follows: TGTGCCAGCAGCTTGGTAGGCGGGACCCAGGCGGCCCAGTACTTC.

This rearrangement joins TRBV10-3 to TRBJ2-1; D is ambiguous. Between the trimmed V and J ends, which lost 6 bases and 2 bases, there was a span of 8 bases. Germline CDR1 ENHRY, CDR2 SYGVKD. The CDR3 sequence is 13 residues long. The CDR3 DNA follows: TGTGCCATCAGACAACCCCCCTACAATGAGCAGTTCTTC. It codes for CAIRQPPYNEQFF.

The chain couples TRBV7-2 to TRBJ2-1, with 7 bases matching TRBD2. Germline CDR1 SGHTA, CDR2 FQGNSA. The CDR3 consists of 15 residues. The J segment lost 4 bases and the V segment lost 0 bases, leaving 3 bases of the junction unmatched. CDR3 loop: CASSLAASGYNEQFF. The CDR3 coding sequence is TGTGCCAGCAGCTTAGCAGCTAGCGGTTACAATGAGCAGTTCTTC.